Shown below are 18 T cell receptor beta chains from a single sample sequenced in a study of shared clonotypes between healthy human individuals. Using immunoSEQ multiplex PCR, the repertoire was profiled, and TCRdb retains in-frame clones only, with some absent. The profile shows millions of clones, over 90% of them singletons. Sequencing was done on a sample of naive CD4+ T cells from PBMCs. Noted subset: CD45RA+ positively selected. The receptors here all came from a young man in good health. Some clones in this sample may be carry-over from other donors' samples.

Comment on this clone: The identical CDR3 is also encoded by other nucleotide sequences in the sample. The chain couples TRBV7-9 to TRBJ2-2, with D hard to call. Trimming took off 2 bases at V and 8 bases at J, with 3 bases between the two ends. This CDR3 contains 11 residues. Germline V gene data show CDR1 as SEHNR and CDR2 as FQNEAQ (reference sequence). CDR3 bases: TGTGCCAGCAGCTTATCAGGGGAGCTGTTTTTT. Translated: CASSLSGELFF.

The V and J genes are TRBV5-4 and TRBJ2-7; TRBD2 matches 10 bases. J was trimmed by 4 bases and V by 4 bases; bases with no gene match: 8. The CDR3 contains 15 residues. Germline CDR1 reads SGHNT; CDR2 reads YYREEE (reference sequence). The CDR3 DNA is TGTGCCAGCAGCCTTCTAGCGGGAGTAACGTACGAGCAGTACTTC. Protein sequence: CASSLLAGVTYEQYF.

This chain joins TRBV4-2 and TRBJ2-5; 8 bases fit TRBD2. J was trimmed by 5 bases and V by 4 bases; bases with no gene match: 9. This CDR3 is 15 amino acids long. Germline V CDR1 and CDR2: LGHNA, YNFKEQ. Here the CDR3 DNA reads TGTGCCAGCAGCCCTGCGGGAGGAGGCGGGGAGACCCAGTACTTC. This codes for CASSPAGGGGETQYF.

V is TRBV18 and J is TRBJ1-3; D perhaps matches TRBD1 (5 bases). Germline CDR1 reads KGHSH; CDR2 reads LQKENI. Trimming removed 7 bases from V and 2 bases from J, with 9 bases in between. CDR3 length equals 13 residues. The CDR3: CASFRQPGNTIYF. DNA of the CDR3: TGTGCCAGCTTTCGACAGCCTGGAAACACCATATATTTT. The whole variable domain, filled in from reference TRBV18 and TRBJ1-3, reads NAGVMQNPRHLVRRRGQEARLRCSPMKGHSHVYWYRQLPEEGLKFMVYLQKENIIDESGMPKERFSAEFPKEGPSILRIQQVVRGDSAAYFCASFRQPGNTIYFGEGSWLTVV.

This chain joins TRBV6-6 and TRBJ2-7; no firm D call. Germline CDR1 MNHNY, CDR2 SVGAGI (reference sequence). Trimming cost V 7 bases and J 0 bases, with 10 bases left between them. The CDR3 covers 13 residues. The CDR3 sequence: CASTRAPSYEQYF. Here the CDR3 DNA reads TGTGCCAGCACCCGGGCACCCTCCTACGAGCAGTACTTC.

The CDR3 region has the DNA TGTGCCAGCAGCTTCCCTGGACAGACGTACCAAGAGACCCAGTACTTC. This translates into CASSFPGQTYQETQYF. The V call is TRBV7-9, the J call TRBJ2-5; D is perhaps TRBD1 (6 bases). Between the trimmed V and J ends, which lost 3 bases and 0 bases, there was a span of 14 bases. Germline CDR1 and CDR2: SEHNR and FQNEAQ (reference sequence). This CDR3 is 16 amino acids long.

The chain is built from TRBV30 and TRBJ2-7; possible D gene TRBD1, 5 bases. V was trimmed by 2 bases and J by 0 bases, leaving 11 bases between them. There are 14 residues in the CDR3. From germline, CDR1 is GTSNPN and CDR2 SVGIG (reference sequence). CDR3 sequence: CAWSPRGSSYEQYF. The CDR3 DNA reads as TGTGCCTGGAGTCCAAGGGGAAGCTCCTACGAGCAGTACTTC.

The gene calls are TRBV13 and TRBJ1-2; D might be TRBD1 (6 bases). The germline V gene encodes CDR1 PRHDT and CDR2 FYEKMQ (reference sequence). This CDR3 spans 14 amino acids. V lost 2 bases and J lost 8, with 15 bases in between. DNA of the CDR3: TGTGCCAGCAGCTTACCCCAGGGGTGGAAAGGCTACACCTTC. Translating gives CASSLPQGWKGYTF.

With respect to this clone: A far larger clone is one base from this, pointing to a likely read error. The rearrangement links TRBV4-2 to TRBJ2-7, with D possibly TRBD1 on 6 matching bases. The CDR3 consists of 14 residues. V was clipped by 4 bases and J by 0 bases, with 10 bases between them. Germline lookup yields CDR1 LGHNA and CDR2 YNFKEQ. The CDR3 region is CASSPTGSSYEQYF. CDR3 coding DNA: TGTGCCAGCAGCCCTACAGGGAGCTCCTACGAGCAGTACTTC.

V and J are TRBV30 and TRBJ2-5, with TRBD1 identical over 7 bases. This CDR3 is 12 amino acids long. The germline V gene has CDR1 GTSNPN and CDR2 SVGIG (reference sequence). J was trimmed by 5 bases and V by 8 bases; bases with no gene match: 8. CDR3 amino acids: CAGNRGGETQYF. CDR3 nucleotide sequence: TGTGCCGGGAACAGGGGTGGCGAGACCCAGTACTTC. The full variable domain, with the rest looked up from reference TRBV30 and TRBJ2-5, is SQTIHQWPATLVQPVGSPLSLECTVEGTSNPNLYWYRQAAGRGLQLLFYSVGIGQISSEVPQNLSASRPQDRQFILSSKKLLLSDSGFYLCAGNRGGETQYFGPGTRLLVL.

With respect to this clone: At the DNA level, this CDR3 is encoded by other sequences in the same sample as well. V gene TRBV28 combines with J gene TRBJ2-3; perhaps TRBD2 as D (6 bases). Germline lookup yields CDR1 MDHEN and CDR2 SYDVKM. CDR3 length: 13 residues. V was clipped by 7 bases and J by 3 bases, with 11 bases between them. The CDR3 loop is CASTPAGTDTQYF. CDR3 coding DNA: TGTGCCAGCACCCCGGCGGGAACAGATACGCAGTATTTT.

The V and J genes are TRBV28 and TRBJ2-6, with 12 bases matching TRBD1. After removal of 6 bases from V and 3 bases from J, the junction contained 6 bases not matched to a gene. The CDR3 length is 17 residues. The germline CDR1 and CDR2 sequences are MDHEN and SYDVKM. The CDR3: CASRPGTGGLGANVLTF. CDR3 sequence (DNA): TGTGCCAGCAGGCCCGGGACAGGGGGCCTTGGGGCCAACGTCCTGACTTTC.

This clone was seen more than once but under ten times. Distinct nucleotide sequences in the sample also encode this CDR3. The chain's CDR3 is CSVAGQGKETQYF. The CDR3, as DNA: TGCAGCGTTGCGGGACAGGGGAAAGAGACCCAGTACTTC. The chain carries TRBV29-1 and TRBJ2-5; 10 bases fit TRBD1. The CDR3 length is 13 residues. J was trimmed by 3 bases and V by 4 bases; bases with no gene match: 2. Per the germline V gene, CDR1 is SQVTM and CDR2 is ANQGSEA.

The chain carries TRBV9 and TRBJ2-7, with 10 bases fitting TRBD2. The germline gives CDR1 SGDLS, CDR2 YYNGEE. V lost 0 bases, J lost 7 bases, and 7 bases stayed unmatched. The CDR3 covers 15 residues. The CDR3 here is CASSVGTSGLGEQYF. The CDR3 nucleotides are TGTGCCAGCAGCGTAGGGACTAGCGGCTTAGGTGAGCAGTACTTC.

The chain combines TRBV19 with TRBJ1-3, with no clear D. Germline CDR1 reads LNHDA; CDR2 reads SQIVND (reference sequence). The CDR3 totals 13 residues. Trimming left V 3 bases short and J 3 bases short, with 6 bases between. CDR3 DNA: TGTGCCAGTAGTATGTCCGGTGGAAACACCATATATTTT. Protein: CASSMSGGNTIYF.

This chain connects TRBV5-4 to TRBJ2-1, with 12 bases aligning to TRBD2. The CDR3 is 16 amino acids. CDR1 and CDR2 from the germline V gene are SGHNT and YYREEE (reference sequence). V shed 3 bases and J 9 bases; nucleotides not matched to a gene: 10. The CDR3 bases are TGTGCCAGCAGCTCCCGACTAGCGGGAGCCCTGGGTGAGCAGTTCTTC. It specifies CASSSRLAGALGEQFF.

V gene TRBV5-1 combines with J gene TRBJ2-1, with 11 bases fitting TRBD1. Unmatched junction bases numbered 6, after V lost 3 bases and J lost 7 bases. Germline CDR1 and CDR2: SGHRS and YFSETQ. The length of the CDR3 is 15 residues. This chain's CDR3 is CASSSTGTGGNEQFF. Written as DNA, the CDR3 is TGCGCCAGCAGCTCTACCGGGACAGGGGGGAATGAGCAGTTCTTC. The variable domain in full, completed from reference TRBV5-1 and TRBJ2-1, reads KAGVTQTPRYLIKTRGQQVTLSCSPISGHRSVSWYQQTPGQGLQFLFEYFSETQRNKGNFPGRFSGRQFSNSRSEMNVSTLELGDSALYLCASSSTGTGGNEQFFGPGTRLTVL.

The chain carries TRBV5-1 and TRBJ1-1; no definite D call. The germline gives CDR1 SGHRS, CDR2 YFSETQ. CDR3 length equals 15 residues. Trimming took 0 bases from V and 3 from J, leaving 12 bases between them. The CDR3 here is CASSLGAGPDTEAFF. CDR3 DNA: TGCGCCAGCAGCTTGGGGGCTGGCCCTGACACTGAAGCTTTCTTT.